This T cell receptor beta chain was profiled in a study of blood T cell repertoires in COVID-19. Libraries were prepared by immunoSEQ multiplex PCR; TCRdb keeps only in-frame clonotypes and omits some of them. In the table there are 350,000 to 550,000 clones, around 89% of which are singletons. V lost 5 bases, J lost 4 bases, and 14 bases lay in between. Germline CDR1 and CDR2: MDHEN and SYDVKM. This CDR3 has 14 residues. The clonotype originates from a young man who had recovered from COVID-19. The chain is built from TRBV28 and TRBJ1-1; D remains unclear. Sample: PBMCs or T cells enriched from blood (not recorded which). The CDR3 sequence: CASSIKVSGTEAFF. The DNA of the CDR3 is TGTGCCAGCAGTATTAAGGTCTCGGGCACTGAAGCTTTCTTT.